This T cell receptor (beta chain) was captured in a study of blood T cell repertoires in COVID-19. About the research overall: PBMCs, B-cell-depleted T cells, or T cells provided the cDNA or gDNA that made up the material.

Participants had their cohort set by participant-reported clinical history. The study counted Cohort 3 donors as recovered given two negative PCRs, clearance, or symptom resolution. Profiling relied on immunoSEQ multiplex PCR, and the TCRdb table lists in-frame clones only, not all of them. The sample lists about 150,000 clones; approximately 80% were seen once. The germline gives CDR1 SGHRS, CDR2 YFSETQ. The CDR3 spans 15 residues. V lost 0 bases to trimming and J lost 5 bases, with 11 bases between them. The origin of this receptor is a woman aged 50 to 65 who had recovered from COVID-19. The sample was PBMCs or T cells enriched from blood (not recorded which). This chain uses TRBV5-1 with TRBJ1-4; D is possibly TRBD1 (5 bases). The CDR3 sequence: CASSLAGTENEKLFF. The CDR3 region has the DNA TGCGCCAGCAGCTTGGCCGGGACTGAGAATGAAAAACTGTTTTTT.